These 22 T cell receptor beta chains originate from one sample sequenced in a study of human T cells and chemical hapten exposure. Time point specified: patch test 3, about 24 weeks after DPC sensitization. The treatment was: therapeutic diphenylcyclopropenone sensitization with weekly scalp DPC. TCRdb reprocessed the RACE reads via MiXCR and lists one record per CDR3 protein. The sample includes approximately 97,000 distinct CDR3 sequences, less than 35% of them seen just once. The sample here was whole blood, taken in connection with sensitization to the hapten diphenylcyclopropenone (DPC). The receptor set was obtained from a man aged 35-49 years with alopecia areata. Some clones in this sample may be carry-over from other donors' samples.

This clonotype has a handful of counts. CDR3 in amino acids: CASTPDGQDTEAFF. CDR3 nucleotides: TGTGCCAGCACCCCAGATGGGCAGGACACTGAAGCTTTCTTT. The J gene is TRBJ1-1, the V gene TRBV12-3 or TRBV12-4; no definite D call. V shed 7 bases and J shed 3 bases, with 15 bases lying between them. The CDR3 has 14 residues.

This chain links TRBV11-2 with TRBJ1-3; D uncertain. Trimming left V 5 bases short and J 4 bases short, with 9 bases between. CDR3 size: 13 residues. In germline, CDR1 is SGHAT, CDR2 FQNNGV. This CDR3 reads CASSPIPGNTIYF. The CDR3 nucleotides read TGTGCCAGCAGCCCTATCCCCGGAAACACCATATATTTT.

This clonotype appeared a few times. The chain uses TRBV6-2 or TRBV6-3 and TRBJ2-1; D uncertain. V dropped 8 bases and J dropped 0 bases, with 17 bases sitting between them. The CDR3 is 16 amino acids. Germline loops: CDR1 MNHEY, CDR2 SVGEGT. CDR3 DNA: TGTGCCAGCGGGGTTTCGCCGAAGAGCTCCTACAATGAGCAGTTCTTC. Protein: CASGVSPKSSYNEQFF.

The rearrangement links TRBV20-1 to TRBJ2-2, with unresolved D. CDR1 and CDR2 (germline): DFQATT, SNEGSKA (reference sequence). Trimming removed 3 bases at V and 0 bases at J, with 5 bases between. This CDR3 has 13 residues. CDR3 sequence reads: CSASNPNTGELFF. The CDR3 bases are TGCAGTGCTAGTAATCCGAACACCGGGGAGCTGTTTTTT.

J is TRBJ2-2 and V is TRBV15; 7 nucleotides agree with TRBD1. This CDR3 has 18 amino acids. The J segment lost 2 bases and the V segment lost 2 bases, leaving 11 bases of the junction unmatched. Germline V CDR1 and CDR2: LNHNV, YYDKDF (reference sequence). CDR3 coding DNA: TGTGCCACCAGCAGATGGACTCCGCGGACAGGCAACACCGGGGAGCTGTTTTTT. The encoded protein is CATSRWTPRTGNTGELFF.

The table lists this clonotype with a few counts. The chain joins TRBV12-3 or TRBV12-4 to TRBJ2-7, with D possibly called TRBD1 or TRBD2 (6 bases each). The CDR3 extends over 16 amino acids. Trimming removed 3 bases at V and 4 bases at J, with 19 bases between. CDR3 nucleotides: TGTGCCAGCAGTTTTCAAGGGGGTCAGGGAGGATACGAGCAGTACTTC. This gives the protein CASSFQGGQGGYEQYF.

The chain uses TRBV4-3 and TRBJ2-2; D unresolved. V lost 1 base and J 0 bases, leaving 18 bases between the germline ends. From germline, CDR1 is LGHNA and CDR2 YSLEER. The length of the CDR3 is 19 residues. CDR3 sequence reads: CASSQVLIQGNPNTGELFF. The CDR3 region has the DNA TGCGCCAGCAGCCAAGTCCTTATTCAAGGGAACCCGAACACCGGGGAGCTGTTTTTT.

The rearrangement uses TRBV5-1 and TRBJ1-5; possible D gene TRBD1, 5 bases. Germline-derived CDR1 and CDR2 are SGHRS and YFSETQ. There are 17 residues in the CDR3. Deletions cut 0 bases from V and 1 base from J, with 14 bases between. The CDR3 is CASSLGEWGMSNQPQHF. CDR3 sequence (DNA): TGCGCCAGCAGCTTGGGCGAGTGGGGCATGAGCAATCAGCCCCAGCATTTT.

The CDR3 DNA sequence: TGTGCCAGCAGCTTGGATACCTACGAGCAGTACTTC. Translation gives CASSLDTYEQYF. V is TRBV5-5 and J is TRBJ2-7; no reliable D call. Germline assignment: CDR1 SGHKS and CDR2 YYEKEE (reference sequence). V dropped 0 bases and J dropped 2 bases, with 3 bases sitting between them. This CDR3 region has 12 residues.

The CDR3 region is CPIQRFIPTDTQYF. DNA of the CDR3: TGCCCTATCCAAAGGTTTATCCCCACAGATACGCAGTATTTT. The chain joins TRBV10-2 to TRBJ2-3, with D unresolved. CDR1 and CDR2 (germline): WSHSY, SAAADI. The CDR3 runs to 14 residues.

The chain uses TRBV27 and TRBJ2-7; 10 bases agree with TRBD2. This CDR3 comprises 15 residues. Losses at the gene ends were 3 bases for V and 6 bases for J; bases not matched to a gene: 8. CDR1 is MNHEY and CDR2 is SMNVEV in the germline V gene (reference sequence). CDR3 coding DNA: TGTGCCAGCAGTTTCCGAGCGGGAGGGCCGGCCGAGCAGTACTTC. It encodes CASSFRAGGPAEQYF.

This clonotype has only a few counts. The chain employs TRBV28 and TRBJ1-5; perhaps TRBD1 as D (5 bases). Per germline, CDR1 MDHEN and CDR2 SYDVKM. This CDR3 contains 18 residues. V dropped 6 bases and J dropped 0 bases, with 21 bases sitting between them. The CDR3 region is CASSPVKGSGYSNQPQHF. CDR3 nucleotides: TGTGCCAGCAGCCCGGTTAAAGGGTCAGGGTATAGCAATCAGCCCCAGCATTTT.

This clonotype has at least ten counts. The rearrangement links TRBV7-9 to TRBJ1-1; 7 bases align to TRBD1. With 5 bases clipped from V and 4 bases from J, the junction kept 10 bases outside the gene matches. Per the germline V gene, CDR1 is SEHNR and CDR2 is FQNEAQ (reference sequence). This CDR3 is 15 amino acids long. The CDR3 coding sequence is TGTGCCAGCAGCACGTCGACAGGGTTGAGCACTGAAGCTTTCTTT. It is translated as CASSTSTGLSTEAFF.

CDR3 amino acids: CASSPRTSGASTDTQYF. The CDR3, as DNA: TGCGCCAGCAGCCCACGGACTAGCGGAGCCTCCACAGATACGCAGTATTTT. The rearrangement joins TRBV5-1 to TRBJ2-3; TRBD2 matches 10 bases. The V segment lost 4 bases and the J segment 2 bases; nucleotides outside the gene matches: 10. The CDR3 has 17 residues. Germline V gives CDR1 SGHRS, CDR2 YFSETQ.

The chain combines TRBV20-1 with TRBJ1-2; no reliable D call. Trimming shortened V by 0 bases and J by 4 bases, and 15 bases separated the two germline ends. Germline lookup yields CDR1 DFQATT and CDR2 SNEGSKA (reference sequence). The CDR3 has 15 residues. The CDR3 spells CSARDSAGSGYGYTF. In DNA, the CDR3 is TGCAGTGCTAGAGATTCGGCTGGATCGGGCTATGGCTACACCTTC.

CDR3 DNA: TGTGCCAGCAGTTCGCGTCCGGGCGAGCAGTACTTC. Its protein is CASSSRPGEQYF. This chain connects TRBV6-5 to TRBJ2-7; the D is unclear. CDR1 and CDR2 (germline): MNHEY, SVGAGI. With 4 bases removed from V and 6 bases from J, the gap between germline ends came to 10 bases. The CDR3 contains 12 residues.

The chain has TRBV4-1 and TRBJ2-7, with D tentatively TRBD1 (5 bases). Trimming pared 1 base from V and 3 bases from J, leaving 10 bases between. Germline V gives CDR1 MGHRA, CDR2 YSYEKL. The CDR3 loop spans 14 amino acids. The CDR3 loop is CASSQVQGSYEQYF. DNA for the CDR3: TGCGCCAGCAGCCAAGTTCAGGGAAGCTACGAGCAGTACTTC.

The CDR3 region is CASSQSGDTEAFF. For the CDR3, the DNA is TGTGCCAGCAGCCAGAGCGGAGACACTGAAGCTTTCTTT. This rearrangement joins TRBV3-1 to TRBJ1-1; no reliable D call. CDR1 LGHDT and CDR2 YNNKEL come from the germline V gene (reference sequence). The CDR3 has 13 residues. The V gene lost 3 bases and the J gene lost 3 bases, with 8 bases spanning the gap.

This clonotype was seen only a few times. The V call is TRBV7-8, the J call TRBJ2-7; D ambiguous. The CDR3 covers 11 residues. Trimming shortened V by 5 bases and J by 4 bases, and 6 bases separated the two germline ends. Germline V gives CDR1 SGHVS, CDR2 FQNEAQ. This CDR3 is CASSPEYEQYF. CDR3 DNA: TGTGCCAGCAGCCCCGAGTACGAGCAGTACTTC. The full variable domain, in which reference TRBV7-8 and TRBJ2-7 provide the parts outside the CDR3, is GAGVSQSPRYKVAKRGQDVALRCDPISGHVSLFWYQQALGQGPEFLTYFQNEAQLDKSGLPSDRFFAERPEGSVSTLKIQRTQQEDSAVYLCASSPEYEQYFGPGTRLTVT.

This clonotype was seen a handful of times. This chain joins TRBV6-5 and TRBJ1-2; 9 bases match TRBD1. The CDR3 covers 16 residues. CDR1 MNHEY and CDR2 SVGAGI come from the germline V gene. After removal of 5 bases from V and 4 bases from J, the junction contained 11 bases not matched to a gene. The CDR3 DNA is TGTGCCAGCAGTAGGATAACAGGGGGCGCTTCCTATGGCTACACCTTC. Protein product: CASSRITGGASYGYTF.

The rearrangement links TRBV12-3 or TRBV12-4 to TRBJ2-3, with no clear D. V lost 7 bases and J lost 2, with 10 bases in between. The CDR3 length is 13 residues. In nucleotides, the CDR3 is TGTGCCAGCACCTTACGATACACAGATACGCAGTATTTT. Its protein product is CASTLRYTDTQYF.

The genes are TRBV6-5 and TRBJ2-7, with 7 positions matching TRBD1. V lost 2 bases to trimming and J lost 6 bases; unmatched junction nucleotides: 10. The germline V gene encodes CDR1 MNHEY and CDR2 SVGAGI. The CDR3 extends over 15 amino acids. The CDR3 loop reads CASSYVRTGGGEQYF. CDR3 sequence (DNA): TGTGCCAGCAGTTACGTAAGGACAGGAGGAGGCGAGCAGTACTTC.